This T cell receptor beta chain is from a study of tumor and adjacent non-tumor tissue in lung cancer. Study summary: Patients comprised eleven to twelve adenocarcinoma, a couple of squamous cell carcinoma and 1 small cell lung cancer. Around 4.2 million productive TCRbeta reads were obtained per sample on average. General study results and limits: Top 100 clones took a larger repertoire share in normal lung.

A modified ARM-PCR protocol with three rounds of nested PCR amplified TCRbeta. TCRdb reanalysed the multiplex PCR reads using MiXCR and keeps one entry per CDR3 protein. The table shows approximately 90,000 distinct CDR3 sequences, with roughly 62% occurring only once. RNA was extracted from bulk tissue without any cell sorting. As regards this clonotype: The antigen remains undetermined.

V lost 10 bases, J lost 2 bases, and 19 bases lay in between. Germline V lookup: CDR1 SGHAT, CDR2 FQNNGV. The CDR3 is made up of 15 amino acids. The receptor's source is a man aged 70-80 years with non-small cell lung cancer. Sequenced sample: lung tumor tissue. The V gene is TRBV11-2, the J gene TRBJ2-3; perhaps TRBD2 as D (6 bases). In nucleotides, the CDR3 is TGTGCCACCAGGACTAAGGGTAGAAACACAGATACGCAGTATTTT. This sequence encodes CATRTKGRNTDTQYF.